The 9 T cell receptor beta chains presented below share a single source sample, sequenced in a study of CD8 T cells in ankylosing spondylitis. No antigen is known for these receptors. Overall study findings and caveats: Several highly homologous variants made up a TCR beta motif, and this motif appeared characteristic of ankylosing spondylitis blood.

TCRdb ran MiXCR on the 5' RACE reads and lists one entry per CDR3 protein. The table lists about 330,000 distinct CDR3 sequences, less than 10% of them singletons. Material for sequencing was blood, either unsorted or a sorted T cell fraction (not recorded which). These TCRs come from a male donor with ankylosing spondylitis.

The chain is built from TRBV9 and TRBJ2-7; a weak D match, TRBD2 (5 bases). CDR1 and CDR2 (germline): SGDLS, YYNGEE. V dropped 0 bases and J dropped 2 bases, with 12 bases sitting between them. The length of the CDR3 is 15 residues. The CDR3 here is CASSVGPGSPYEQYF. The CDR3, as DNA: TGTGCCAGCAGCGTAGGCCCGGGATCCCCCTACGAGCAGTACTTC.

This clonotype was detected only a few times. This chain connects TRBV6-1 to TRBJ1-5; no reliable D call. Germline loops: CDR1 MNHNS, CDR2 SASEGT. V lost 6 bases, J lost 5 bases, and 17 bases lay in between. The CDR3 is 15 residues long. The CDR3 nucleotides are TGTGCCAGCAGACCATTGGGCCAGGCGGATCAGCCCCAGCATTTT. Amino acids: CASRPLGQADQPQHF.

This clonotype has a single count. The rearrangement uses TRBV2 and TRBJ2-6; 7 nucleotides line up with TRBD2. V gave up 3 bases and J gave up 2 bases; unmatched junction bases: 4. The CDR3 consists of 16 residues. The germline gives CDR1 SNHLY, CDR2 FYNNEI. CDR3 nucleotide sequence: TGTGCCAGCAGTGACCCCCGGGGGGCTGGGGCCAACGTCCTGACTTTC. It codes for CASSDPRGAGANVLTF.

The chain employs TRBV9 and TRBJ2-7, with 7 bases that match TRBD2. This CDR3 is 15 amino acids long. The germline V gene encodes CDR1 SGDLS and CDR2 YYNGEE. V shed 1 base and J 0 bases; nucleotides not matched to a gene: 4. The CDR3 DNA reads TGTGCCAGCAGCGTATCTAGCGGATACTCCTACGAGCAGTACTTC. Its translation: CASSVSSGYSYEQYF.

The chain has TRBV7-2 and TRBJ1-5; D gene uncertain. V was clipped by 2 bases and J by 3 bases, with 5 bases between them. In germline, CDR1 is SGHTA, CDR2 FQGNSA. The CDR3 contains 13 residues. For the CDR3, the DNA is TGTGCCAGCAGCTTAACTCCCAATCAGCCCCAGCATTTT. It translates to CASSLTPNQPQHF.

The V and J genes are TRBV24-1 and TRBJ1-1; weak D call: TRBD1 (6 bases). The CDR3 has 12 amino acids. The V gene's germline CDR1 is KGHDR and CDR2 SFDVKD. Trimming stripped 2 bases from V and 10 bases from J, with 10 bases between. CDR3 sequence: CATSDSGVGAFF. DNA for the CDR3: TGTGCCACCAGTGATTCAGGGGTAGGAGCTTTCTTT.

The V call is TRBV18, the J call TRBJ1-5, with 8 bases fitting TRBD1. The V segment lost 2 bases and the J segment 5 bases; nucleotides outside the gene matches: 5. Looked up from germline, CDR1 is KGHSH and CDR2 is LQKENI. This CDR3 is 15 amino acids long. CDR3 DNA: TGTGCCAGCTCACCAGGGCAGGGGGCCCATCAGCCCCAGCATTTT. It is translated as CASSPGQGAHQPQHF.

In its sample, this clonotype was seen a few times. V is TRBV15 and J is TRBJ2-2, with D perhaps TRBD1 or TRBD2 (7 bases each). Trimming left V 3 bases short and J 4 bases short, with 15 bases between. The CDR3 extends over 16 amino acids. The germline CDR1 and CDR2 sequences are LNHNV and YYDKDF (reference sequence). CDR3 protein: CATSREAGQSTGELFF. Written as DNA, the CDR3 is TGTGCCACCAGCAGGGAAGCGGGACAGTCCACCGGGGAGCTGTTTTTT.

At least ten counts were recorded for this clonotype. V gene TRBV5-1 combines with J gene TRBJ1-4; unclear D gene. This CDR3 contains 15 residues. Germline lookup yields CDR1 SGHRS and CDR2 YFSETQ. V lost 4 bases and J lost 0, with 10 bases in between. In DNA form, the CDR3 reads TGCGCCAGCAGCCCCCGGGCCCCAACTAATGAAAAACTGTTTTTT. Its protein is CASSPRAPTNEKLFF.